This T cell receptor beta chain was observed in a study of T cells in Graves' hyperthyroidism and ophthalmopathy. This clonotype has ten or more counts. Amplification targeted TCR beta CDR3 regions from RNA transcripts. TCR CDR3 regions were first amplified by RT-PCR with HTBI primers. TCRdb reprocessed the multiplex PCR reads with MiXCR, giving one entry per CDR3 protein. The table shows about 380,000 distinct CDR3 sequences, with roughly 12% occurring only once. Germline CDR1 and CDR2: MNHNS and SASEGT. After removal of 4 bases from V and 4 bases from J, the junction contained 6 bases not matched to a gene. This CDR3 has 14 amino acids.

The chain combines TRBV6-1 with TRBJ2-7; 8 bases line up with TRBD1. This sequence originates from a man under 40 with Graves' hyperthyroidism that later progressed to Graves' ophthalmopathy. Sequenced input: blood. The CDR3 sequence is CASSGGTGAYEQYF. Here the CDR3 DNA reads TGTGCCAGCAGTGGCGGGACAGGTGCGTACGAGCAGTACTTC.